This record covers a single T cell receptor (beta chain). The sample is drawn from a study of blood T cell repertoires in COVID-19. Overall study: In each case, the material was cDNA or gDNA derived from T cells, B-cell-depleted T cells, or PBMCs.

How the authors handled the data: Quantification of nucleated cells was approximated via reference gene primer amplification. Sequenced by immunoSEQ multiplex PCR; TCRdb stores in-frame clones only, minus some. V and J calls plus clone size are reproduced from that table; the DNA served to infer D and trimming. Of about 170,000 clones detected, roughly 78% appear once; the ten largest clones hold under 20%. The CDR3 covers 15 residues. The germline V and J ends were trimmed by 4 bases and 4 bases, with 16 bases remaining between them. Looked up from germline, CDR1 is SGHKS and CDR2 is YYEKEE (reference sequence).

Sequencing input: PBMCs or T cells enriched from blood (not recorded which). The V call is TRBV5-5, the J call TRBJ2-3; D is unclear. This clonotype originated in a woman in her 70s in a cohort exposed to, infected with or recovered from COVID-19 (not recorded which). In nucleotides, the CDR3 is TGTGCCAGCAGCCTCCGAGGATTCTACGCAGATACGCAGTATTTT. Protein product: CASSLRGFYADTQYF.